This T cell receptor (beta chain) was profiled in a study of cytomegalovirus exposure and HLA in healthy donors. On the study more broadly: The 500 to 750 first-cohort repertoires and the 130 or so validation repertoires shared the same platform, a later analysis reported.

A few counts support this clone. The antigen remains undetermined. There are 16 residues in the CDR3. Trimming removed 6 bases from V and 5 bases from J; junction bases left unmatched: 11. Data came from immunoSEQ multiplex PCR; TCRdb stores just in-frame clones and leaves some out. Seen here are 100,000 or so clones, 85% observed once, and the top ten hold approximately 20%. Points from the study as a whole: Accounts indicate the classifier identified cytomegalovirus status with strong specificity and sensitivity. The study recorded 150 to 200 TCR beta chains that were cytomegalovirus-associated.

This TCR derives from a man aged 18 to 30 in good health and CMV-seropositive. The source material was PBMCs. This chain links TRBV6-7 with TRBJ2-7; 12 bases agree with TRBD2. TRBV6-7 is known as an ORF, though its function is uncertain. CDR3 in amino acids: CASRPTTSGSCDEQYF. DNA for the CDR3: TGTGCCAGCAGACCGACGACTAGCGGGAGTTGCGACGAGCAGTACTTC.